A selection of T cell receptor beta chains follows, all from one sample in a study of blood T cell repertoires in COVID-19. Produced via immunoSEQ multiplex PCR; TCRdb's table is partial and in-frame only. The repertoire holds 150,000 to 200,000 clones, with more than 70% as singletons. Material: peripheral blood. All receptors come from a human donor in a cohort sampled during active COVID-19. Both conserved end residues are part of each CDR3. Fields, in order: clone size, CDR3 length, J gene, V gene, D gene, CDR3 protein, CDR3 DNA. The D gene is left open where the match is weak. Size tells how often a clone was seen (once, few, many) or the class of an expanded clone, and some rows leave it out.

clone_size: .; cdr3_length: 13; j_call: TRBJ2-5; v_call: TRBV14; d_call: .; cdr3_aa: CASSQDLRETQYF; cdr3_nt: TGTGCCAGCAGCCAAGATCTTCGTGAGACCCAGTACTTC
clone_size: medium-sized; cdr3_length: 15; j_call: TRBJ2-7; v_call: TRBV19; d_call: .; cdr3_aa: CASSAVVGGFGEQYF; cdr3_nt: TGTGCCAGTAGTGCCGTGGTCGGGGGTTTCGGGGAGCAGTACTTC
clone_size: few; cdr3_length: 16; j_call: TRBJ1-1; v_call: TRBV27; d_call: TRBD1; cdr3_aa: CASSIDAGQVVTEAFF; cdr3_nt: TGTGCCAGCAGTATAGACGCCGGACAGGTGGTCACTGAAGCTTTCTTT
clone_size: .; cdr3_length: 15; j_call: TRBJ2-7; v_call: TRBV11-2; d_call: .; cdr3_aa: CASSSQTLAPYEQYF; cdr3_nt: TGTGCCAGCAGTTCCCAAACGTTAGCACCCTACGAGCAGTACTTC
clone_size: .; cdr3_length: 12; j_call: TRBJ2-7; v_call: TRBV6-4; d_call: .; cdr3_aa: CARRRWAYEQYF; cdr3_nt: TGTGCCCGCCGGAGGTGGGCCTACGAGCAGTACTTC
clone_size: .; cdr3_length: 13; j_call: TRBJ1-2; v_call: TRBV12-3/TRBV12-4; d_call: .; cdr3_aa: CASSPARGYGYTF; cdr3_nt: TGTGCCAGCAGCCCAGCCAGGGGCTATGGCTACACCTTC
clone_size: .; cdr3_length: 13; j_call: TRBJ1-5; v_call: TRBV2; d_call: .; cdr3_aa: CASSEGRNQPQHF; cdr3_nt: TGTGCCAGCAGTGAAGGCAGAAATCAGCCCCAGCATTTT
clone_size: .; cdr3_length: 16; j_call: TRBJ2-1; v_call: TRBV10-1; d_call: TRBD2; cdr3_aa: CASSGTSGPLGNEQFF; cdr3_nt: TGCGCCAGCAGCGGGACTAGCGGGCCCTTGGGCAATGAGCAGTTCTTC
clone_size: .; cdr3_length: 13; j_call: TRBJ1-1; v_call: TRBV6-5; d_call: .; cdr3_aa: CASHLGSYTEAFF; cdr3_nt: TGTGCCAGCCACTTGGGGAGCTACACTGAAGCTTTCTTT
clone_size: .; cdr3_length: 14; j_call: TRBJ1-2; v_call: TRBV9; d_call: .; cdr3_aa: CASSVGALPYGYTF; cdr3_nt: TGTGCCAGCAGCGTAGGGGCCCTACCCTATGGCTACACCTTC